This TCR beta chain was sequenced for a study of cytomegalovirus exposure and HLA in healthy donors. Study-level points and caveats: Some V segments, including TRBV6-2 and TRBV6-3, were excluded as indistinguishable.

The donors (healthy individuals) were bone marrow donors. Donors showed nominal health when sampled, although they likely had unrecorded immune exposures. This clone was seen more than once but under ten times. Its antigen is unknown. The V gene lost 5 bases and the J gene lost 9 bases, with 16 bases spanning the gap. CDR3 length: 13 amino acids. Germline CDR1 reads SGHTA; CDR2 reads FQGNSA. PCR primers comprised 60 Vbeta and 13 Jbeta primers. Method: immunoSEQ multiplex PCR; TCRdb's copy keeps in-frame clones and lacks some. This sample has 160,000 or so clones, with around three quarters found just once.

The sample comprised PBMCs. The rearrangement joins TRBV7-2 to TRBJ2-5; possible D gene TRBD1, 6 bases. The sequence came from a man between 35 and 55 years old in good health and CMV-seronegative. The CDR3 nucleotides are TGTGCCAGCAGCGTAACAGGGCTTGTGGCCCAGTACTTC. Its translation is CASSVTGLVAQYF.